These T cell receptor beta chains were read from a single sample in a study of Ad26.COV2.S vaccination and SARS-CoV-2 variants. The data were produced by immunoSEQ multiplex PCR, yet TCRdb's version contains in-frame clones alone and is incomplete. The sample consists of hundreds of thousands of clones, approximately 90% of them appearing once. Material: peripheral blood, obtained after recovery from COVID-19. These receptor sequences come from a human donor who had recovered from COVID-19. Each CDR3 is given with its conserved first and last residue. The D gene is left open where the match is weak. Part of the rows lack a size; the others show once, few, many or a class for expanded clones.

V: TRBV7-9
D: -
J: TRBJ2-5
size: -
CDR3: CASSLGFGNIQETQYF
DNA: TGTGCCAGCAGCTTAGGATTCGGCAATATCCAAGAGACCCAGTACTTC

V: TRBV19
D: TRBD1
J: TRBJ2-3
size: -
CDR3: CASSIGTGPDTQYF
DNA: TGTGCCAGTAGTATAGGGACAGGACCAGATACGCAGTATTTT

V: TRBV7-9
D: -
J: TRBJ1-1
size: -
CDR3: CASSPNPGTEAFF
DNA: TGTGCCAGCAGCCCCAACCCTGGCACTGAAGCTTTCTTT

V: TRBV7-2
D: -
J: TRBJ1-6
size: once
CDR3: CASSFLRGASPLHF
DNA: TGTGCCAGCAGCTTTCTAAGGGGAGCTTCACCCCTCCACTTT

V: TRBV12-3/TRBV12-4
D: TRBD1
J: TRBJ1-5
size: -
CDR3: CASRGQDNQPQHF
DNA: TGTGCCAGCAGGGGACAGGACAATCAGCCCCAGCATTTT

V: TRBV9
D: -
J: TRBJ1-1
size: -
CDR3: CASSPKYPWNTEAFF
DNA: TGTGCCAGCAGCCCTAAGTATCCCTGGAACACTGAAGCTTTCTTT

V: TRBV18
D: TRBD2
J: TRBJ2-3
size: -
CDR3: CASSPIAGDTDTQYF
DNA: TGTGCCAGCTCGCCCATAGCGGGGGACACAGATACGCAGTATTTT

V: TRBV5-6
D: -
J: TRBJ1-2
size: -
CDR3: CASSQSLARLHF
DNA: TGTGCCAGCAGTCAATCCCTGGCCCGGCTACACTTC

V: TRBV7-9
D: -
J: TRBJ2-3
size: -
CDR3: CASSPLTGYTYTDTQYF
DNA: TGTGCCAGCAGCCCCCTAACGGGGTACACCTACACAGATACGCAGTATTTT

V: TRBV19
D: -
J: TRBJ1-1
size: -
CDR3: CASSMSSQSEAFF
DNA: TGTGCCAGTAGTATGTCGTCCCAATCTGAAGCTTTCTTT

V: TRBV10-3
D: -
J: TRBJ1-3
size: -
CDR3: CAISESIGNTIYF
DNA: TGTGCCATCAGTGAGTCGATTGGAAACACCATATATTTT

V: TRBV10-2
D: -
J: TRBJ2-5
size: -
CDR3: CASTSPNMETQYF
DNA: TGCGCCAGCACTTCCCCCAACATGGAGACCCAGTACTTC

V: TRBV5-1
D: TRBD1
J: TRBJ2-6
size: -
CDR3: CASRSGGAEGANVLTF
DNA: TGCGCCAGCAGATCAGGGGGCGCGGAAGGGGCCAACGTCCTGACTTTC

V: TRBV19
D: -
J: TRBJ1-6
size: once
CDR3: CASSARYRDGSYNSPLHF
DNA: TGTGCCAGTAGCGCTAGGTACAGGGACGGATCCTATAATTCACCCCTCCACTTT

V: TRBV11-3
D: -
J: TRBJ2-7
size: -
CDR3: CASSFTTGGEQYF
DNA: TGTGCCAGCAGCTTCACGACAGGCGGCGAGCAGTACTTC

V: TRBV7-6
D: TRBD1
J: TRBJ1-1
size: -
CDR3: CASSAPTGMNTEAFF
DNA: TGTGCCAGCAGCGCACCGACAGGGATGAACACTGAAGCTTTCTTT

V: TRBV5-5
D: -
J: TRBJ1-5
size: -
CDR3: CASSFSSNQPQHF
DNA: TGTGCCAGCAGCTTCTCTAGCAATCAGCCCCAGCATTTT

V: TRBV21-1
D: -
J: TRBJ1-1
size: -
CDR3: CASSKGGARGEAFF
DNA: TGTGCCAGCAGCAAAGGCGGGGCAAGGGGTGAAGCTTTCTTT

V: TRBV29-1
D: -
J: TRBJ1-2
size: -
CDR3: CSVEDRRVDGYTF
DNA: TGCAGCGTTGAAGATCGGCGGGTAGATGGCTACACCTTC

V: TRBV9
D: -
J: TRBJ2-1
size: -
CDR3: CASSVGGNDEQFF
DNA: TGTGCCAGCAGCGTAGGGGGGAACGATGAGCAGTTCTTC

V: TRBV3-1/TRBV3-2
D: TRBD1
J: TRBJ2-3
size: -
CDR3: CASSQSGTGGDTQYF
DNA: TGTGCCAGCAGCCAAAGCGGGACAGGGGGAGATACGCAGTATTTT

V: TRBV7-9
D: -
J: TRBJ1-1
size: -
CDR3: CASSLGPATEAFF
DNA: TGTGCCAGCAGCTTAGGACCGGCCACTGAAGCTTTCTTT

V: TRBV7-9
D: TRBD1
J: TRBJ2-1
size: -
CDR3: CASSDGQGYYNEQFF
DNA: TGTGCCAGCAGCGACGGACAGGGTTACTACAATGAGCAGTTCTTC

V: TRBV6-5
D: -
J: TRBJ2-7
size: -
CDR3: CASSPNYEQYF
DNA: TGTGCCAGCAGTCCTAATTACGAGCAGTACTTC

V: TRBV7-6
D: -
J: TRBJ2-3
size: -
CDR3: CASSLEAGPTDTQYF
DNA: TGTGCCAGCAGCTTAGAGGCAGGGCCCACAGATACGCAGTATTTT

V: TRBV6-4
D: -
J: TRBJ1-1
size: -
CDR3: CASSDQTYTEAFF
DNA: TGTGCCAGCAGTGATCAAACCTACACTGAAGCTTTCTTT

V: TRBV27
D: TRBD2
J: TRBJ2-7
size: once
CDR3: CASRPGTSGGYGYEQYF
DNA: TGTGCCAGCAGGCCAGGGACTAGCGGGGGGTATGGGTACGAGCAGTACTTC

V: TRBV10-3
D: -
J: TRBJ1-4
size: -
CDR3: CAISDWGTNEKLFF
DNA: TGTGCCATCAGTGACTGGGGGACTAATGAAAAACTGTTTTTT

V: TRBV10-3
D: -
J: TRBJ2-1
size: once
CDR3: CAISPGNEQFF
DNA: TGTGCCATCAGTCCAGGCAATGAGCAGTTCTTC

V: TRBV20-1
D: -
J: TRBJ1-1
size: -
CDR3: CSARVIGVAFF
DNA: TGCAGTGCTAGAGTTATTGGCGTGGCTTTCTTT

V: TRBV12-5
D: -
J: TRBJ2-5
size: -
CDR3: CASALPGIETQYF
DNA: TGTGCTAGTGCTCTACCGGGAATAGAGACCCAGTACTTC

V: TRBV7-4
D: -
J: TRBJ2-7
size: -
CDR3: CASSLSEQYF
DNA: TGTGCCAGCAGCTTAAGCGAGCAGTACTTC

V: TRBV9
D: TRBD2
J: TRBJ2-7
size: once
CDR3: CASSPSASGDYEQYF
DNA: TGTGCCAGCAGCCCATCGGCTAGCGGGGACTACGAGCAGTACTTC

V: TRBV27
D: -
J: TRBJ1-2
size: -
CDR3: CASSFGVGDYGYTF
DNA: TGTGCCAGCAGTTTCGGGGTGGGAGACTATGGCTACACCTTC

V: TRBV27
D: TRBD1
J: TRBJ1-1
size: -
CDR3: CASSPFGTGMKNTEAFF
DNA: TGTGCCAGCAGTCCCTTCGGGACAGGGATGAAGAACACTGAAGCTTTCTTT

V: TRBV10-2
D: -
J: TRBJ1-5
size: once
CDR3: CASSDEGKSNQPQHF
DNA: TGCGCCAGCAGTGATGAAGGAAAAAGCAATCAGCCCCAGCATTTT

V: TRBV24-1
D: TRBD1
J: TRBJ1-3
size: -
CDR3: CATSETGDTIYF
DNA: TGTGCCACCAGTGAAACAGGGGACACCATATATTTT

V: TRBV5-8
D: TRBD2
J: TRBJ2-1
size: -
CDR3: CASSLGHNSGAYNEQFF
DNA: TGTGCCAGCAGCTTGGGGCACAACAGCGGGGCCTACAATGAGCAGTTCTTC

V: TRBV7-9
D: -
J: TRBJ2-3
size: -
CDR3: CASSLVISSTDTQYF
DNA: TGTGCCAGCAGCTTAGTAATTAGTAGCACAGATACGCAGTATTTT

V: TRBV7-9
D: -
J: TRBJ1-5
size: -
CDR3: CASSLGSANQPQHF
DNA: TGTGCCAGCAGCTTAGGGTCCGCTAATCAGCCCCAGCATTTT

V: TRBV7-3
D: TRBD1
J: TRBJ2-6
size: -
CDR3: CASSLEAGGSSGANVLTF
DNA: TGTGCCAGCAGCTTAGAGGCAGGGGGATCTAGTGGGGCCAACGTCCTGACTTTC

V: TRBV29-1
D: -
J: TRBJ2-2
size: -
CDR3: CSVGTGSTGELFF
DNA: TGCAGCGTTGGAACGGGAAGCACCGGGGAGCTGTTTTTT

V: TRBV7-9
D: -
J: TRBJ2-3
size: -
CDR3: CASSSDTSLLDTQYF
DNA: TGTGCCAGCAGCTCGGATACTAGCCTCCTGGATACGCAGTATTTT

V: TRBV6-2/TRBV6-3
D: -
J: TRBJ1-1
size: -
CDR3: CASSRGGEQAFF
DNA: TGTGCCAGCAGTCGCGGGGGGGAGCAGGCTTTCTTT

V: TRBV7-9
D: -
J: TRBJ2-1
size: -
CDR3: CASSLRPSNEQFF
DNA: TGTGCCAGCAGCTTAAGACCTTCCAATGAGCAGTTCTTC

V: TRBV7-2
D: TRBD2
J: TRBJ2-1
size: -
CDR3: CASSSNSGASSYNEQFF
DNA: TGTGCCAGCAGCAGTAACAGCGGGGCTAGCTCCTACAATGAGCAGTTCTTC

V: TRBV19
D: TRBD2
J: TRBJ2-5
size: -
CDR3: CASRSGGGGETQYF
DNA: TGTGCCAGTAGATCGGGGGGTGGCGGAGAGACCCAGTACTTC

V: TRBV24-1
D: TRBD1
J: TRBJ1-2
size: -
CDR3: CATSDPGQGHYGYTF
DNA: TGTGCCACCAGTGACCCCGGACAGGGGCACTATGGCTACACCTTC

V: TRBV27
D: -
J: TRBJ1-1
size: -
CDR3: CASSSPRGAFF
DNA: TGTGCCAGCAGTTCCCCCAGAGGGGCTTTCTTT

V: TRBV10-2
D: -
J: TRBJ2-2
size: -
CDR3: CASSITGLGGELFF
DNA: TGCGCCAGCAGCATAACAGGGTTGGGCGGGGAGCTGTTTTTT

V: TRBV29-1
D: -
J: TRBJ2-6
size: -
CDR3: CSVEGLSSGANVLTF
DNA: TGCAGCGTCGAAGGACTAAGCTCTGGGGCCAACGTCCTGACTTTC

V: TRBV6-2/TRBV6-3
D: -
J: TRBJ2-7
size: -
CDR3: CASSYSGPRNEQYF
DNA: TGTGCCAGCAGTTATTCGGGCCCGAGGAACGAGCAGTACTTC

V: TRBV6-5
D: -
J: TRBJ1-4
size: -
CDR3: CASSYSSNGREKLFF
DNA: TGTGCCAGCAGTTACTCTTCGAACGGCCGGGAAAAACTGTTTTTT